The 24 T cell receptor beta chains below come from one sample, sequenced in a study of PD-L1 blockade in urothelial cancer. This table comes from immunoSEQ multiplex PCR, and its TCRdb copy is limited to in-frame clones, with some not included. The table has roughly 20,000 clones, nearly 90% seen once. This specimen consisted of PBMCs, obtained around atezolizumab (anti-PD-L1) treatment. Receptors originate from a woman aged 55-69 years with urothelial cancer.

The CDR3 sequence: CASSNTGGSYEQYF. CDR3 sequence (DNA): TGTGCCAGCAGCAACACGGGGGGGTCCTACGAGCAGTACTTC. The genes are TRBV9 and TRBJ2-7, with 8 bases identical to TRBD2. Per the germline V gene, CDR1 is SGDLS and CDR2 is YYNGEE. The CDR3 totals 14 residues. Trimming took 4 bases from V and 1 from J; bases not matched to a gene: 4. Together with reference TRBV9 and TRBJ2-7, the CDR3 gives the full variable domain: DSGVTQTPKHLITATGQRVTLRCSPRSGDLSVYWYQQSLDQGLQFLIQYYNGEERAKGNILERFSAQQFPDLHSELNLSSLELGDSALYFCASSNTGGSYEQYFGPGTRLTVT.

The gene calls are TRBV28 and TRBJ1-5; 7 bases line up with TRBD1. There are 14 residues in the CDR3. Germline assignment: CDR1 MDHEN and CDR2 SYDVKM. V shed 4 bases and J 6 bases; nucleotides not matched to a gene: 6. CDR3 coding DNA: TGTGCCAGCAGTTCTCGACAGGGAAGTCAGCCCCAGCATTTT. Amino acid sequence: CASSSRQGSQPQHF.

In this sample, this clone turned up a few times. This chain joins TRBV28 and TRBJ1-2; D gene uncertain. V lost 11 bases and J 0 bases, leaving 16 bases between the germline ends. Germline-derived CDR1 and CDR2 are MDHEN and SYDVKM. The CDR3 covers 14 residues. The CDR3 region is CAGNDGGSNYGYTF. CDR3 DNA: TGTGCCGGAAATGACGGCGGATCTAACTATGGCTACACCTTC.

The chain is built from TRBV7-9 and TRBJ2-1, with 8 bases that match TRBD2. After removal of 4 bases from V and 0 bases from J, the junction contained 5 bases not matched to a gene. The length of the CDR3 is 16 residues. Germline lookup yields CDR1 SEHNR and CDR2 FQNEAQ (reference sequence). CDR3 loop: CASSSSGWSSYNEQFF. CDR3 sequence (DNA): TGTGCCAGCAGCTCTAGCGGGTGGAGCTCCTACAATGAGCAGTTCTTC.

This clone appeared once. This chain uses TRBV19 with TRBJ2-7; 9 bases fit TRBD2. Germline CDR1 reads LNHDA; CDR2 reads SQIVND (reference sequence). CDR3 length equals 15 residues. Trimming removed 3 bases from V and 5 bases from J; junction bases left unmatched: 8. CDR3 DNA sequence: TGTGCCAGTAGTATTGCAGTAGCGGGAGTGCACGAGCAGTACTTC. Translation: CASSIAVAGVHEQYF. The whole variable domain, remainder taken from reference TRBV19 and TRBJ2-7, is DGGITQSPKYLFRKEGQNVTLSCEQNLNHDAMYWYRQDPGQGLRLIYYSQIVNDFQKGDIAEGYSVSREKKESFPLTVTSAQKNPTAFYLCASSIAVAGVHEQYFGPGTRLTVT.

V gene TRBV4-3 combines with J gene TRBJ1-1, with D uncertain. Trimming cost V 4 bases and J 11 bases, with 17 bases left between them. CDR1 is LGHNA, CDR2 YSLEER, per germline. CDR3 length: 13 amino acids. This CDR3 is CASSPLKGRRAFF. The CDR3 coding sequence is TGCGCCAGCAGCCCATTAAAAGGGAGAAGGGCTTTCTTT.

The genes are TRBV7-9 and TRBJ2-7; D is possibly TRBD2 (5 bases). The V gene's germline CDR1 is SEHNR and CDR2 FQNEAQ (reference sequence). The V gene lost 5 bases and the J gene lost 3 bases, with 11 bases spanning the gap. The length of the CDR3 is 13 residues. As DNA, the CDR3 is TGTGCCAGCAGCCGGGATCCTGGCTACGAGCAGTACTTC. It translates to CASSRDPGYEQYF.

The chain recombines TRBV28 with TRBJ1-2; 9 nucleotides line up with TRBD1. The CDR3 extends over 12 amino acids. Trimming removed 6 bases from V and 8 bases from J; junction bases left unmatched: 4. Germline CDR1 reads MDHEN; CDR2 reads SYDVKM. This CDR3 reads CASRTGGRGYTF. Written as DNA, the CDR3 is TGTGCCAGCAGAACAGGGGGCCGGGGCTACACCTTC.

The chain joins TRBV7-9 to TRBJ1-5, with D hard to call. The CDR3 is 13 amino acids. Trimming left V 3 bases short and J 7 bases short, with 10 bases between. Germline V CDR1 and CDR2: SEHNR, FQNEAQ (reference sequence). CDR3 loop: CASSFGYQQPQHF. The CDR3 DNA is TGTGCCAGCAGCTTCGGTTATCAACAGCCCCAGCATTTT.

The chain couples TRBV4-2 to TRBJ1-1, with 10 bases matching TRBD1. The CDR3 contains 14 residues. Germline-derived CDR1 and CDR2 are LGHNA and YNFKEQ. V lost 7 bases, J lost 5 bases, and 7 bases stayed unmatched. DNA for the CDR3: TGTGCCAGCACTGAGGGGACAGGGGCGACTGAAGCTTTCTTT. It yields the protein CASTEGTGATEAFF.

The CDR3 spells CASRLQGYNSPLHF. For the CDR3, the DNA is TGTGCCAGCAGGTTACAGGGGTACAATTCACCCCTCCACTTT. V usage is TRBV28 and J usage is TRBJ1-6, with TRBD1 matching over 7 bases. The V gene's germline CDR1 is MDHEN and CDR2 SYDVKM. The CDR3 sequence is 14 residues long. The V and J ends lost 6 bases and 7 bases, in that order; junction bases with no gene match: 6.

The chain couples TRBV4-1 to TRBJ1-5, with 8 bases that match TRBD1. The V and J ends lost 2 bases and 6 bases, in that order; junction bases with no gene match: 6. Germline assignment: CDR1 MGHRA and CDR2 YSYEKL. The CDR3 has 15 residues. This chain's CDR3 is CASSQTTGVGQPQHF. As DNA, the CDR3 is TGCGCCAGCAGCCAAACGACAGGGGTCGGTCAGCCCCAGCATTTT.

This clone was seen only once. The rearrangement joins TRBV28 to TRBJ1-4; no definite D call. CDR1 and CDR2 (germline): MDHEN, SYDVKM. The CDR3 consists of 13 residues. Trimming stripped 0 bases from V and 8 bases from J, with 7 bases between. The CDR3 DNA sequence: TGTGCCAGCAGTTTATGGGGAGGCGAAAAACTGTTTTTT. It specifies CASSLWGGEKLFF.

The chain uses TRBV28 and TRBJ1-1; D possibly corresponds to TRBD1 (5 bases). Between the trimmed V and J ends, which lost 8 bases and 3 bases, there was a span of 16 bases. Germline V gives CDR1 MDHEN, CDR2 SYDVKM. The CDR3 runs to 14 residues. The chain's CDR3 is CASGGGRRYTEAFF. The CDR3 DNA is TGTGCCAGCGGGGGGGGACGGCGATACACTGAAGCTTTCTTT.

The chain joins TRBV28 to TRBJ2-3; D perhaps matches TRBD2 (6 bases). The CDR3 covers 13 residues. Trimming cost V 8 bases and J 8 bases, with 17 bases left between them. Germline CDR1 reads MDHEN; CDR2 reads SYDVKM. The CDR3 here is CASHGTGRVTQYF. The DNA of the CDR3 is TGTGCCAGCCACGGGACTGGAAGAGTTACGCAGTATTTT.

The CDR3 sequence is CASSQVRGFGNTIYF. CDR3 coding DNA: TGCGCCAGCAGCCAAGTAAGGGGATTCGGAAACACCATATATTTT. V is TRBV4-1 and J is TRBJ1-3; weak D call: TRBD1 (5 bases). The CDR3 has 15 amino acids. Between the trimmed V and J ends, which lost 1 base and 4 bases, there was a span of 11 bases. The germline CDR1 and CDR2 sequences are MGHRA and YSYEKL.

The genes are TRBV13 and TRBJ2-3; a weak D match, TRBD2 (6 bases). Germline CDR1 PRHDT, CDR2 FYEKMQ (reference sequence). Trimming left V 6 bases short and J 1 base short, with 14 bases between. The CDR3 totals 15 residues. The CDR3 region is CASSWGGSRTDTQYF. CDR3 bases: TGTGCCAGCAGTTGGGGAGGCTCTCGCACAGATACGCAGTATTTT.

This clone was seen a handful of times. This chain connects TRBV27 to TRBJ1-3, with 9 bases lining up with TRBD1. V was pared by 5 bases and J by 4 bases, with 6 bases of the junction left unmatched. CDR3 size: 15 residues. The germline V gene has CDR1 MNHEY and CDR2 SMNVEV (reference sequence). CDR3: CASSPTGGGGNTIYF. In DNA, the CDR3 is TGTGCCAGCAGTCCTACAGGGGGCGGAGGAAACACCATATATTTT.

This chain joins TRBV7-2 and TRBJ1-2, with 10 bases lining up with TRBD1. The CDR3 is 15 residues long. Trimming removed 2 bases from V and 13 bases from J; junction bases left unmatched: 13. Germline V lookup: CDR1 SGHTA, CDR2 FQGNSA. The CDR3 is CASSLSSLGQGLLTF. Here the CDR3 DNA reads TGTGCCAGCAGCTTATCGTCCTTGGGACAGGGGCTTCTCACCTTC.

The V call is TRBV25-1, the J call TRBJ1-3, with 9 bases aligning to TRBD1. This CDR3 contains 15 residues. Per the germline V gene, CDR1 is MGHDK and CDR2 is SYGVNS. Germline trimming cut 2 bases from V and 4 bases from J; bases unmatched to any gene: 3. The DNA of the CDR3 is TGTGCCAGCAGTGAACCAGGGACAGGGGGAAACACCATATATTTT. The encoded protein is CASSEPGTGGNTIYF.

The V call is TRBV7-9, the J call TRBJ1-2; D perhaps matches TRBD1 (5 bases). The CDR3 is 13 residues long. Germline values: CDR1 SEHNR, CDR2 FQNEAQ (reference sequence). V lost 5 bases, J lost 4 bases, and 11 bases lay in between. The DNA of the CDR3 is TGTGCCAGCAGCCCGACCGGGGGCTATGGCTACACCTTC. This gives the protein CASSPTGGYGYTF.

The gene calls are TRBV5-4 and TRBJ2-7, with 7 nucleotides matching TRBD1. The trim removed 2 bases at V and 1 base at J, leaving 3 bases unmatched. CDR1 and CDR2 from the germline V gene are SGHNT and YYREEE (reference sequence). This CDR3 is built from 14 residues. This CDR3 is CASSLRQGSYEQYF. The CDR3, as DNA: TGTGCCAGCAGCTTACGACAGGGTTCCTACGAGCAGTACTTC.

The chain employs TRBV2 and TRBJ2-5; TRBD2 matches 9 bases. The junction had 10 bases not matched to a gene; V was cut back by 4 bases and J by 10 bases. Looked up from germline, CDR1 is SNHLY and CDR2 is FYNNEI. CDR3 length: 14 residues. The CDR3 nucleotides read TGTGCCAGCAGTGTGGTCACAGCGGGGGGTGTCCAGTACTTC. Translation gives CASSVVTAGGVQYF.

This clone is a singleton in its sample. This chain links TRBV5-1 with TRBJ2-7; 8 bases fit TRBD1. Germline V gene lookup returns CDR1 SGHRS and CDR2 YFSETQ. The CDR3 runs to 13 residues. V lost 3 bases, J lost 6 bases, and 5 bases stayed unmatched. CDR3 bases: TGCGCCAGCAGCTCAGGGGGCTTCGGCGAGCAGTACTTC. It specifies CASSSGGFGEQYF.